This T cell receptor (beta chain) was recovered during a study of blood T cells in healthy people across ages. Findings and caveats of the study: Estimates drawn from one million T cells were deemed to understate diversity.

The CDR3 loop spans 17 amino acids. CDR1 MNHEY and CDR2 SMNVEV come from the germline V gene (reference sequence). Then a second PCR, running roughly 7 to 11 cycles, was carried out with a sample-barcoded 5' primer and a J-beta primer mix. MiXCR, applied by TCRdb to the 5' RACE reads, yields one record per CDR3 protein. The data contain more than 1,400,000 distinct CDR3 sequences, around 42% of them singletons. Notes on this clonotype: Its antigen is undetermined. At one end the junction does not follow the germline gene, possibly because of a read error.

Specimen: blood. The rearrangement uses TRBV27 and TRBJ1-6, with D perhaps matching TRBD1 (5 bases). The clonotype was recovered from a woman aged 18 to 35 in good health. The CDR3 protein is CASSLSPDSSYNSPPHF. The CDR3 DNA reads TGTGCCAGCAGTTTATCCCCCGACAGCTCCTATAATTCACCCCCCCACTTT.